The 32 T cell receptor beta chains given below trace back to one sample, sequenced in a study of regulatory T cells in long-lasting Graves disease. Construction of the TCR beta libraries employed iRepertoire HTBI primers in conjunction with Arm-PCR of CDR3 regions. MiXCR was run by TCRdb on the multiplex PCR reads, yielding one entry per CDR3 protein. The repertoire has fewer than 600,000 distinct CDR3 sequences, roughly 23% of them found once; the top ten carry around 12%. The time point here: persistent/refractory GD, antithyroid drugs over 5 years with positive TRAb. PBMCs provided the RNA from which the TCR library was made. The sequences come from peripheral blood mononuclear cells (PBMCs), collected when the disease was refractory, from a patient treated with antithyroid drugs. These receptors were obtained from a female donor with Graves disease.

This clonotype showed up just a few times. The chain links TRBV27 to TRBJ1-1, with a weak D call TRBD1 (5 bases). The CDR3 spans 11 residues. CDR1 and CDR2 from the germline V gene are MNHEY and SMNVEV (reference sequence). Trimming took off 5 bases at V and 11 bases at J, with 12 bases between the two ends. The CDR3 spells CASSGGRRAFF. As DNA, the CDR3 is TGTGCCAGCAGTGGGGGGAGAAGGGCTTTCTTT.

In its sample, this clonotype was seen many times. The J gene is TRBJ1-2, the V gene TRBV6-1, with TRBD1 matching over 9 bases. This CDR3 comprises 16 residues. V lost 8 bases and J lost 8; bases outside the gene matches: 18. Germline loops: CDR1 MNHNS, CDR2 SASEGT. The chain's CDR3 is CASSLMGAQGAEGYTF. The CDR3 DNA sequence: TGTGCCAGCTCGTTGATGGGGGCACAGGGGGCGGAGGGCTACACCTTC.

Ten or more counts support this clonotype. V gene TRBV28 combines with J gene TRBJ2-7; TRBD2 matches at 9 bases. This CDR3 comprises 15 residues. Trimming removed 3 bases from V and 0 bases from J; junction bases left unmatched: 3. Germline V CDR1 and CDR2: MDHEN, SYDVKM. CDR3 nucleotide sequence: TGTGCCAGCAGTTTCCAGACTAGCGGCTCCTACGAGCAGTACTTC. Its translation is CASSFQTSGSYEQYF.

V gene TRBV6-4 combines with J gene TRBJ2-7; 14 nucleotides agree with TRBD2. The CDR3 length is 16 residues. From germline, CDR1 is MRHNA and CDR2 SNTAGT. With V trimmed by 6 bases and J by 11 bases, 15 bases remained unmatched. CDR3 in amino acids: CASRRDPGLAGDPEYF. CDR3 DNA: TGTGCCAGCAGGAGAGACCCGGGACTAGCGGGAGATCCGGAGTACTTC.

The rearrangement uses TRBV5-6 and TRBJ1-6; D not resolved. The CDR3 covers 13 residues. The germline CDR1 and CDR2 sequences are SGHDT and YYEEEE. V shed 0 bases and J shed 7 bases, with 5 bases lying between them. The CDR3, as DNA: TGTGCCAGCAGCTTGGCGGTCAATTCACCCCTCCACTTT. Its translation: CASSLAVNSPLHF.

There are a few counts of this clonotype. The V call is TRBV6-5, the J call TRBJ1-6; unclear D gene. This CDR3 contains 15 residues. The germline V gene has CDR1 MNHEY and CDR2 SVGAGI. V lost 4 bases to trimming and J lost 4 bases, with 11 bases between them. The DNA of the CDR3 is TGTGCCAGCAGTTCCACATATGTATATAATTCACCCCTCCACTTT. Protein sequence: CASSSTYVYNSPLHF.

This clonotype was seen many times. In nucleotides, the CDR3 is TGTGCCAGCAGCCAGCCGGGACAGGGATTGCAATACGAGCAGTACTTC. As protein: CASSQPGQGLQYEQYF. The chain links TRBV7-9 to TRBJ2-7; 9 bases align to TRBD1. V gave up 5 bases and J gave up 4 bases; unmatched junction bases: 12. From germline, CDR1 is SEHNR and CDR2 FQNEAQ (reference sequence). The CDR3 is 16 amino acids. Filled out from reference TRBV7-9 and TRBJ2-7, the complete variable domain reads DTGVSQNPRHKITKRGQNVTFRCDPISEHNRLYWYRQTLGQGPEFLTYFQNEAQLEKSRLLSDRFSAERPKGSFSTLEIQRTEQGDSAMYLCASSQPGQGLQYEQYFGPGTRLTVT.

This clonotype was seen only once. This may be a read error, as it is one base from a much larger clone. The chain employs TRBV20-1 and TRBJ2-7; D is unresolved. Trimming left V 4 bases short and J 0 bases short, with 10 bases between. This CDR3 comprises 13 residues. In germline, CDR1 is DFQATT, CDR2 SNEGSKA (reference sequence). The CDR3 loop reads CSAIGLSSYEQYF. CDR3 bases: TGCAGTGCTATCGGATTAAGCTCCTACGAGCAGTACTTC.

V gene TRBV7-9 combines with J gene TRBJ1-1; maybe TRBD1 (5 bases). V lost 6 bases and J 5 bases, leaving 25 bases between the germline ends. The V gene's germline CDR1 is SEHNR and CDR2 FQNEAQ (reference sequence). This CDR3 is 17 amino acids long. CDR3 amino acids: CASSNLIAGKRGTEAFF. The CDR3 DNA reads as TGTGCCAGCAGTAACCTAATTGCCGGGAAAAGGGGAACTGAAGCTTTCTTT. The complete variable domain, with remaining parts taken from reference TRBV7-9 and TRBJ1-1, reads DTGVSQNPRHKITKRGQNVTFRCDPISEHNRLYWYRQTLGQGPEFLTYFQNEAQLEKSRLLSDRFSAERPKGSFSTLEIQRTEQGDSAMYLCASSNLIAGKRGTEAFFGQGTRLTVV.

This clonotype turned up a few times. V and J are TRBV28 and TRBJ2-7, with D perhaps matching TRBD2 (6 bases). In germline, CDR1 is MDHEN, CDR2 SYDVKM. V gave up 7 bases and J gave up 6 bases, with 19 bases separating them. The length of the CDR3 is 14 residues. CDR3 bases: TGTGCCAGCATTCTCCGGTCGGGGGTACCCGAGCAGTACTTC. Translating gives CASILRSGVPEQYF.

The chain has TRBV7-2 and TRBJ2-3; TRBD2 matches at 9 bases. The CDR3 has 17 residues. Trimming at V came to 4 bases and at J to 3 bases, leaving 11 bases not matched to a gene. The germline V gene has CDR1 SGHTA and CDR2 FQGNSA. CDR3 nucleotide sequence: TGTGCCAGCAGCTCCCCCGGGGTAGCGGGGGAGACAGATACGCAGTATTTT. Protein product: CASSSPGVAGETDTQYF. Full variable domain (outside the CDR3, taken from reference TRBV7-2 and TRBJ2-3): GAGVSQSPSNKVTEKGKDVELRCDPISGHTALYWYRQSLGQGLEFLIYFQGNSAPDKSGLPSDRFSAERTGGSVSTLTIQRTQQEDSAVYLCASSSPGVAGETDTQYFGPGTRLTVL.

This clonotype appeared a few times. The chain's CDR3 is CASSYSVGESSGNTIYF. Here the CDR3 DNA reads TGTGCCAGCAGTTACTCGGTCGGGGAGAGCTCTGGAAACACCATATATTTT. The chain uses TRBV6-2 or TRBV6-3 and TRBJ1-3, with unresolved D. The CDR3 sequence is 17 residues long. Trimming took off 0 bases at V and 0 bases at J, with 12 bases between the two ends. Germline assignment: CDR1 MNHEY and CDR2 SVGEGT.

This clonotype has at least ten counts. The chain combines TRBV2 with TRBJ2-7; D not resolved. CDR1 SNHLY and CDR2 FYNNEI come from the germline V gene. Deletions cut 6 bases from V and 0 bases from J, with 6 bases between. The CDR3 loop spans 12 amino acids. CDR3 sequence (DNA): TGTGCCAGCAGAGGTTACTCCTACGAGCAGTACTTC. It encodes CASRGYSYEQYF.

The gene calls are TRBV20-1 and TRBJ2-3, with D unresolved. The CDR3 is 16 amino acids. The germline V gene encodes CDR1 DFQATT and CDR2 SNEGSKA (reference sequence). V was trimmed by 0 bases and J by 1 base, leaving 14 bases between them. The chain's CDR3 is CSARDLGKAGTDTQYF. Here the CDR3 DNA reads TGCAGTGCTAGAGATCTGGGAAAGGCGGGCACAGATACGCAGTATTTT.

Many counts were recorded for this clonotype. The chain carries TRBV28 and TRBJ1-1; TRBD1 might be the D (5 bases). The CDR3 has 14 residues. The germline V gene has CDR1 MDHEN and CDR2 SYDVKM. Trimming took 6 bases from V and 3 from J, leaving 14 bases between them. CDR3 DNA sequence: TGTGCCAGCAGAAGAGGGGATTTGGACACTGAAGCTTTCTTT. Protein product: CASRRGDLDTEAFF.

Ten or more counts support this clonotype. The V and J genes are TRBV28 and TRBJ1-1; TRBD1 might be the D (5 bases). The CDR3 has 15 amino acids. Deletions cut 2 bases from V and 1 base from J, with 11 bases between. Germline CDR1 is MDHEN and CDR2 is SYDVKM. The CDR3 DNA reads TGTGCCAGCAGTTTAGGGTACAGGAAGAACACTGAAGCTTTCTTT. Translated: CASSLGYRKNTEAFF.

The chain uses TRBV12-3 or TRBV12-4 and TRBJ2-1; TRBD2 agrees at 9 bases. The CDR3 spans 15 residues. V was pared by 6 bases and J by 7 bases, with 10 bases of the junction left unmatched. The CDR3 DNA sequence: TGTGCCAGCAGACCGGGACTAGCCTCTGGGAATGAGCAGTTCTTC. It yields the protein CASRPGLASGNEQFF.

This clonotype was observed at least ten times. This chain links TRBV6-1 with TRBJ1-1; D not resolved. The germline V and J ends were trimmed by 9 bases and 3 bases, with 8 bases remaining between them. The CDR3 extends over 11 amino acids. Germline assignment: CDR1 MNHNS and CDR2 SASEGT. In DNA, the CDR3 is TGTGCCAGTGCGAGGGACACTGAAGCTTTCTTT. Translated: CASARDTEAFF.

This clonotype was detected ten times or more. The V and J genes are TRBV11-3 and TRBJ2-5, with no clear D. Germline lookup yields CDR1 SGHNT and CDR2 YENEEA. V was shortened by 3 bases and J by 5 bases, with 10 bases between the two germline ends. This CDR3 is 13 amino acids long. The CDR3 region has the DNA TGTGCCAGCAGCTTCGTGGACGGGGAGACCCAGTACTTC. Amino acids: CASSFVDGETQYF.

The chain joins TRBV27 to TRBJ2-2; D might be TRBD1 (5 bases). The CDR3 has 16 amino acids. Looked up from germline, CDR1 is MNHEY and CDR2 is SMNVEV (reference sequence). V was clipped by 3 bases and J by 2 bases, with 13 bases between them. CDR3 amino acids: CASSFQGSSNTGELFF. The CDR3 coding sequence is TGTGCCAGCAGTTTCCAGGGATCTAGTAACACCGGGGAGCTGTTTTTT.

A few counts support this clonotype. V gene TRBV29-1 combines with J gene TRBJ2-3, with D hard to call. The CDR3 is made up of 12 amino acids. Germline CDR1 SQVTM, CDR2 ANQGSEA. Trimming removed 7 bases from V and 2 bases from J, with 10 bases in between. This CDR3 is CSGDPVTDTQYF. CDR3 nucleotide sequence: TGCAGCGGCGACCCGGTCACAGATACGCAGTATTTT.

The chain carries TRBV10-3 and TRBJ2-2, with 12 bases fitting TRBD2. The V gene end was trimmed by 10 bases and the J gene end by 7 bases; junction bases not matched to a gene: 10. Germline CDR1 reads ENHRY; CDR2 reads SYGVKD. This CDR3 has 15 residues. CDR3 coding DNA: TGTGCCACCTCGCGACTAGCGGGAGCCGGCGGGGAGCTGTTTTTT. As protein: CATSRLAGAGGELFF.

This clonotype was counted a few times. This chain joins TRBV11-3 and TRBJ1-3; the D is unclear. The length of the CDR3 is 15 residues. Germline CDR1 and CDR2: SGHNT and YENEEA. The V gene lost 5 bases and the J gene lost 4 bases, with 15 bases spanning the gap. The CDR3 DNA sequence: TGTGCCAGCAGCATTGACCGGGGAACGGGAAACACCATATATTTT. It specifies CASSIDRGTGNTIYF.

The V gene is TRBV11-3, the J gene TRBJ2-6; 8 bases match TRBD2. CDR3 length equals 21 residues. J was trimmed by 3 bases and V by 5 bases; bases with no gene match: 21. Looked up from germline, CDR1 is SGHNT and CDR2 is YENEEA. The CDR3 DNA reads TGTGCCAGCAGCACGGACATGCAGCGGGAGAGGTTCACTCTTGGGGCCAACGTCCTGACTTTC. It translates to CASSTDMQRERFTLGANVLTF.

This clonotype was seen a handful of times. The chain couples TRBV18 to TRBJ1-4, with a tentative D call TRBD1 (6 bases). Looked up from germline, CDR1 is KGHSH and CDR2 is LQKENI. The CDR3 covers 15 residues. V was shortened by 0 bases and J by 4 bases, with 9 bases between the two germline ends. CDR3 DNA sequence: TGTGCCAGCTCACCACCCATACAGGGTAATGAAAAACTGTTTTTT. This translates into CASSPPIQGNEKLFF.

A word on this clonotype: This clone may be a read error of a much larger clone one base away. As DNA, the CDR3 is TGTGCCAGCAGTTACTCGCCGGACAGTCCCCTCCACTTT. Translated: CASSYSPDSPLHF. This chain uses TRBV6-5 with TRBJ1-6; D perhaps matches TRBD1 (6 bases). Germline CDR1 MNHEY, CDR2 SVGAGI. The CDR3 length is 13 residues. Trimming stripped 0 bases from V and 13 bases from J, with 10 bases between.

The gene calls are TRBV29-1 and TRBJ2-7; D might be TRBD2 (6 bases). There are 13 residues in the CDR3. CDR1 SQVTM and CDR2 ANQGSEA come from the germline V gene. V was clipped by 6 bases and J by 0 bases, with 12 bases between them. The CDR3 reads CSVVTTSSYEQYF. The CDR3 DNA is TGCAGCGTGGTTACGACTAGCTCCTACGAGCAGTACTTC.

The rearrangement links TRBV6-1 to TRBJ2-7; either TRBD1 or TRBD2 may fit D (5 bases each). Germline CDR1 reads MNHNS; CDR2 reads SASEGT. The V and J ends lost 5 bases and 4 bases respectively, with 12 bases between them. The CDR3 runs to 13 residues. CDR3: CASSLSWGYEQYF. The CDR3 DNA sequence: TGTGCCAGCAGTCTATCTTGGGGGTACGAGCAGTACTTC.

At least ten counts were recorded for this clonotype. The chain couples TRBV20-1 to TRBJ1-2; maybe TRBD1 (5 bases). CDR3 length: 13 residues. CDR1 DFQATT and CDR2 SNEGSKA come from the germline V gene (reference sequence). V dropped 4 bases and J dropped 2 bases, with 11 bases sitting between them. As DNA, the CDR3 is TGCAGTGCTACCGGGACTGGGAACTATGGCTACACCTTC. Protein sequence: CSATGTGNYGYTF.

This clonotype was seen ten or more times. The chain employs TRBV27 and TRBJ1-1; a possible D gene is TRBD1 (5 bases). Germline V lookup: CDR1 MNHEY, CDR2 SMNVEV (reference sequence). The CDR3 loop spans 14 amino acids. The V and J ends lost 7 bases and 2 bases respectively, with 14 bases between them. In DNA form, the CDR3 reads TGTGCCAGCACCACCCTCGGGGCAAACACTGAAGCTTTCTTT. It specifies CASTTLGANTEAFF.

This clonotype has a handful of counts. The CDR3 protein is CSVARVIDYGYTF. The CDR3, as DNA: TGCAGCGTTGCGAGGGTAATCGACTATGGCTACACCTTC. This chain joins TRBV29-1 and TRBJ1-2; D gene uncertain. Germline V gives CDR1 SQVTM, CDR2 ANQGSEA. The CDR3 consists of 13 residues. V was trimmed by 4 bases and J by 3 bases, leaving 12 bases between them.

This clonotype was detected many times. This chain joins TRBV27 and TRBJ2-7, with TRBD2 identical over 9 bases. Trimming cost V 5 bases and J 4 bases; bases outside gene matches: 15. The CDR3 spans 17 residues. The germline gives CDR1 MNHEY, CDR2 SMNVEV (reference sequence). CDR3 DNA: TGTGCCAGCAGTCCACCGGCTAGGGCTAGCGGGAATTACGAGCAGTACTTC. This sequence encodes CASSPPARASGNYEQYF.